Below are 8 T cell receptor beta chains sequenced from a single sample in a study of T cell responses to AZD1222 COVID-19 vaccine. The protocol was immunoSEQ multiplex PCR, while the TCRdb copy is restricted to in-frame clones and leaves out a portion. This sample has 70,000 to 95,000 clones; 80% occur once, and the top ten carry 20% to 25%. This specimen consisted of peripheral blood, obtained on day 0 of AZD1222 vaccination. Receptors originate from an adult in good health.

CDR3 residues: CASSLSRREEYEQYF. CDR3 DNA: TGTGCCAGCAGCTTATCACGTCGGGAGGAGTACGAGCAGTACTTC. The chain links TRBV7-8 to TRBJ2-7; 7 bases map to TRBD2. CDR3 size: 15 residues. V was clipped by 2 bases and J by 4 bases; unmatched bases: 8. Germline V gene data show CDR1 as SGHVS and CDR2 as FQNEAQ.

J is TRBJ2-3 and V is TRBV18; 7 positions match TRBD1. V shed 1 base, J shed 3 bases, and the junction held 10 bases outside the gene matches. The CDR3 is made up of 17 amino acids. CDR1 and CDR2 (germline): KGHSH, LQKENI. CDR3 sequence (DNA): TGTGCCAGCTCACCACGAGAGTTGACAGGGACAACAGATACGCAGTATTTT. Translation gives CASSPRELTGTTDTQYF.

J is TRBJ1-2 and V is TRBV6-1, with unresolved D. Germline lookup yields CDR1 MNHNS and CDR2 SASEGT. The CDR3 length is 16 residues. Trimming left V 2 bases short and J 1 base short, with 14 bases between. CDR3 DNA sequence: TGTGCCAGCAGTGAAATGGGTCGGAACCTTAACTATGGCTACACCTTC. It translates to CASSEMGRNLNYGYTF.

In its sample, this clone was seen a few times. The chain employs TRBV7-9 and TRBJ1-6, with 9 bases aligning to TRBD1. Germline V gives CDR1 SEHNR, CDR2 FQNEAQ (reference sequence). The junction had 8 bases not matched to a gene; V was cut back by 7 bases and J by 7 bases. The CDR3 runs to 15 residues. The CDR3 nucleotides are TGTGCCAGCACCGGAAACAGGGGGCAGAATTCACCCCTCCACTTT. Translated, it gives CASTGNRGQNSPLHF.

The chain links TRBV18 to TRBJ1-1; a weak D match, TRBD1 (5 bases). The CDR3 contains 13 residues. V shed 4 bases and J shed 4 bases, with 10 bases lying between them. CDR1 KGHSH and CDR2 LQKENI come from the germline V gene. This CDR3 is CASSQGKGTEAFF. DNA of the CDR3: TGTGCCAGCTCACAGGGGAAGGGCACTGAAGCTTTCTTT. Combining the CDR3 with reference TRBV18 and TRBJ1-1 gives the whole variable domain NAGVMQNPRHLVRRRGQEARLRCSPMKGHSHVYWYRQLPEEGLKFMVYLQKENIIDESGMPKERFSAEFPKEGPSILRIQQVVRGDSAAYFCASSQGKGTEAFFGQGTRLTVV.

The chain is built from TRBV19 and TRBJ2-1; D possibly corresponds to TRBD2 (6 bases). The CDR3 totals 15 residues. The V gene lost 5 bases and the J gene lost 6 bases, with 17 bases spanning the gap. Germline CDR1 LNHDA, CDR2 SQIVND (reference sequence). CDR3 nucleotide sequence: TGTGCCAGTAGTCGACTAGAGTCTTCACGCAATGAGCAGTTCTTC. This translates into CASSRLESSRNEQFF.

This clone came up once. The V gene is TRBV27, the J gene TRBJ2-2, with 7 bases that match TRBD1. After removal of 4 bases from V and 2 bases from J, the junction contained 7 bases not matched to a gene. CDR1 is MNHEY, CDR2 SMNVEV, per germline (reference sequence). The CDR3 length is 16 residues. The CDR3 DNA follows: TGTGCCAGCAGTTATTTCGGGACAGCCAACACCGGGGAGCTGTTTTTT. Translated, it gives CASSYFGTANTGELFF.

The chain joins TRBV5-1 to TRBJ2-1; D gene ambiguous. From germline, CDR1 is SGHRS and CDR2 YFSETQ. V was pared by 2 bases and J by 8 bases, with 14 bases between. The CDR3 consists of 14 residues. DNA of the CDR3: TGCGCCAGCAGCTTAGGCGGAGAGTATGATGAGCAGTTCTTC. Translated: CASSLGGEYDEQFF.